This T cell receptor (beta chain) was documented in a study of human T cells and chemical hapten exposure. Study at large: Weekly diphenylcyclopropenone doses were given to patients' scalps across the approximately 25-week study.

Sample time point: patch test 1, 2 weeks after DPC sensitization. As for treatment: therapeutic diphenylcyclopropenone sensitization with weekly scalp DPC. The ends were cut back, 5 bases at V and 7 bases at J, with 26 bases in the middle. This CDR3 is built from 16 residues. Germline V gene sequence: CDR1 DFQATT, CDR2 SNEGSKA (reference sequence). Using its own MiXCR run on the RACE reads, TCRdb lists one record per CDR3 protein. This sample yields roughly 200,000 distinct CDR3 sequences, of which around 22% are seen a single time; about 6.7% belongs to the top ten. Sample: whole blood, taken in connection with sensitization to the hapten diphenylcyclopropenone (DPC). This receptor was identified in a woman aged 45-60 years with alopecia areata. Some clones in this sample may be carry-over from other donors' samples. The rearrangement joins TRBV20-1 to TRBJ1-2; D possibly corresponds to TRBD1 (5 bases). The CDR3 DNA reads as TGCAGTGCTCAACATCCAGACAGAGCACTGCAGGGTGGCTACACCTTC. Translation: CSAQHPDRALQGGYTF.